Below, 3 T cell receptor beta chains from the same sample are listed, as sequenced in a study of cytomegalovirus exposure and HLA in healthy donors listed by TCRdb under 2017. Library preparation used the immunoSEQ multiplex PCR assay. TCRdb retrieved this table from immuneACCESS and kept in-frame rearrangements only. Not all clones are present; in checked studies, unresolved V genes account for under half, and no reason is known for the remainder. For this sample there are approximately 270,000 clones; roughly 87% appear just once. Around 12% of the sample belongs to the ten largest clones. Sequenced input: PBMCs. Receptor source: a man aged 18 to 35 in good health and CMV-seropositive.

The chain carries TRBV27 and TRBJ2-1; D gene uncertain. The CDR3 is made up of 13 amino acids. CDR1 MNHEY and CDR2 SMNVEV come from the germline V gene (reference sequence). V gave up 8 bases and J gave up 4 bases, with 12 bases separating them. CDR3 residues: CASGNLIYNEQFF. CDR3 coding DNA: TGTGCCAGCGGGAACCTAATATACAATGAGCAGTTCTTC.

The chain uses TRBV5-1 and TRBJ1-2; D gene uncertain. In germline, CDR1 is SGHRS, CDR2 YFSETQ. This CDR3 comprises 14 residues. Trimming cost V 5 bases and J 2 bases, with 13 bases left between them. CDR3: CASSPGIGNYGYTF. The CDR3 region has the DNA TGCGCCAGCAGTCCGGGCATCGGGAACTATGGCTACACCTTC. Supplemented by reference TRBV5-1 and TRBJ1-2, the full variable domain reads KAGVTQTPRYLIKTRGQQVTLSCSPISGHRSVSWYQQTPGQGLQFLFEYFSETQRNKGNFPGRFSGRQFSNSRSEMNVSTLELGDSALYLCASSPGIGNYGYTFGSGTRLTVV.

This chain's CDR3 is CASSGGGTPRFSYEQYF. In DNA form, the CDR3 reads TGTGCCAGCAGTGGGGGGGGGACACCTCGATTCTCCTACGAGCAGTACTTC. V usage is TRBV6-1 and J usage is TRBJ2-7; the D gene is possibly TRBD2 (7 bases). V was pared by 4 bases and J by 0 bases, with 19 bases between. Germline V CDR1 and CDR2: MNHNS, SASEGT. CDR3 length: 17 amino acids.